The 24 T cell receptor beta chains below come from one sample, sequenced in a study of CD8+CD57+ T cells in acquired aplastic anemia. According to the study, genomic DNA was the template for TCR beta VDJ and CDR3 profiling. From the reads, TCRdb called clonotypes with MiXCR, one entry per CDR3 protein. The sample shows about 190,000 distinct CDR3 sequences, about half of them seen only once. Material for sequencing was sorted CD4+, CD8+, or CD8+CD57+ T cells (not recorded which) from PBMCs. The source is a human donor in good health, serving as a control.

A remark on this clonotype: A read error may account for a junction end that differs from germline. The chain joins TRBV4-3 to TRBJ2-7; TRBD2 might be the D (7 bases). The CDR3 runs 15 residues. Germline CDR1 LGHNA, CDR2 YSLEER. The CDR3 sequence is CASSSGGESSYEQCF. In DNA form, the CDR3 reads TGCGCCAGCAGCTCGGGGGGCGAAAGCTCCTACGAGCAGTGCTTC.

In its sample, this clonotype was seen many times. This sequence joins TRBV7-2 and TRBJ1-2; weak D call: TRBD1 (5 bases). V was cut by 5 bases and J by 0 bases, with 10 bases left in between. Germline loops: CDR1 SGHTA, CDR2 FQGNSA. CDR3 length: 14 residues. The CDR3 nucleotides read TGTGCCAGCAGCCCTGGGACTTCTAACTATGGCTACACCTTC. Its protein is CASSPGTSNYGYTF.

This clonotype was observed a few times. The J gene is TRBJ2-1, the V gene TRBV28; D ambiguous. The germline V gene encodes CDR1 MDHEN and CDR2 SYDVKM. The V and J ends lost 7 bases and 2 bases respectively, with 9 bases between them. This CDR3 region has 13 residues. CDR3 sequence reads: CASTGRAYNEQFF. CDR3 coding DNA: TGTGCCAGCACTGGCCGAGCCTACAATGAGCAGTTCTTC.

This clonotype occurred once. The chain is built from TRBV6-2 or TRBV6-3 and TRBJ2-2, with TRBD2 identical over 11 bases. The CDR3 contains 17 residues. Germline loops: CDR1 MNHEY, CDR2 SVGEGT. Trimming took 0 bases from V and 5 from J; bases not matched to a gene: 5. The CDR3 DNA is TGTGCCAGCAGTTACTCACATACTAGCGGGGGAACCGGGGAGCTGTTTTTT. Translated: CASSYSHTSGGTGELFF.

The chain has TRBV19 and TRBJ1-1; the D is unclear. Trimming left V 4 bases short and J 1 base short, with 4 bases between. The CDR3 contains 12 residues. CDR1 LNHDA and CDR2 SQIVND come from the germline V gene (reference sequence). The CDR3 reads CASSTENTEAFF. DNA of the CDR3: TGTGCCAGTAGTACAGAGAACACTGAAGCTTTCTTT. Full variable domain (missing parts from reference TRBV19 and TRBJ1-1): DGGITQSPKYLFRKEGQNVTLSCEQNLNHDAMYWYRQDPGQGLRLIYYSQIVNDFQKGDIAEGYSVSREKKESFPLTVTSAQKNPTAFYLCASSTENTEAFFGQGTRLTVV.

CDR3 protein: CASSLGVWNTEAFF. The CDR3 coding sequence is TGCGCCAGCAGCTTGGGGGTTTGGAACACTGAAGCTTTCTTT. V gene TRBV5-1 combines with J gene TRBJ1-1; the D is unclear. The CDR3 contains 14 residues. Germline values: CDR1 SGHRS, CDR2 YFSETQ. V gave up 0 bases and J gave up 1 base, with 7 bases separating them.

The chain is built from TRBV7-2 and TRBJ2-7; the D gene is possibly TRBD1 (5 bases). Germline V CDR1 and CDR2: SGHTA, FQGNSA. The CDR3 contains 18 residues. Between the trimmed V and J ends, which lost 4 bases and 3 bases, there was a span of 25 bases. In DNA form, the CDR3 reads TGTGCCAGCAGCTCCTACCGCACCCCCGCCCGGACATACTACGAGCAGTACTTC. It translates to CASSSYRTPARTYYEQYF.

This chain links TRBV19 with TRBJ2-4, with TRBD2 matching 9 bases. The J segment lost 0 bases and the V segment lost 4 bases, leaving 4 bases of the junction unmatched. This CDR3 is built from 16 residues. Germline-derived CDR1 and CDR2 are LNHDA and SQIVND (reference sequence). The CDR3 nucleotides are TGTGCCAGTAGTACTGGACTAGCGCAAGCCAAAAACATTCAGTACTTC. It specifies CASSTGLAQAKNIQYF. The full variable domain, rest sourced from reference TRBV19 and TRBJ2-4, is DGGITQSPKYLFRKEGQNVTLSCEQNLNHDAMYWYRQDPGQGLRLIYYSQIVNDFQKGDIAEGYSVSREKKESFPLTVTSAQKNPTAFYLCASSTGLAQAKNIQYFGAGTRLSVL.

Many counts were recorded for this clonotype. The rearrangement links TRBV11-2 to TRBJ1-1; D gene unclear. CDR3 length: 12 residues. The ends were cut back, 5 bases at V and 2 bases at J, with 6 bases in the middle. The germline V gene has CDR1 SGHAT and CDR2 FQNNGV. The CDR3, as DNA: TGTGCCAGCAGCCTACGCAACACTGAAGCTTTCTTT. It is translated as CASSLRNTEAFF.

This clonotype showed up many times. The chain links TRBV10-3 to TRBJ1-3, with 7 bases lining up with TRBD1. V shed 6 bases and J 4 bases; nucleotides not matched to a gene: 3. CDR1 is ENHRY and CDR2 is SYGVKD in the germline V gene. This CDR3 region has 13 residues. CDR3 region: CAISGTAGNTIYF. The CDR3 DNA is TGTGCCATCAGCGGGACAGCCGGAAACACCATATATTTT.

This sequence joins TRBV10-3 and TRBJ2-3; either TRBD1 or TRBD2 may fit D (5 bases each). The germline gives CDR1 ENHRY, CDR2 SYGVKD. V was trimmed by 2 bases and J by 2 bases, leaving 17 bases between them. The CDR3 is made up of 17 amino acids. The DNA for the CDR3 is TGTGCCATCAGTGAGCCCCTTTCGGGACGGGACACAGATACGCAGTATTTT. This codes for CAISEPLSGRDTDTQYF.

This clonotype has ten or more counts. The chain links TRBV6-2 or TRBV6-3 to TRBJ1-6; TRBD1 matches 7 bases. CDR1 is MNHEY and CDR2 is SVGEGT in the germline V gene. V lost 1 base to trimming and J lost 7 bases; unmatched junction nucleotides: 7. The CDR3 is 16 residues long. Here the CDR3 reads CASSYLLGTENSPLHF. The CDR3 DNA reads TGTGCCAGCAGTTACTTGTTGGGGACAGAAAATTCACCCCTCCACTTT.

This clonotype was picked up many times. V and J are TRBV20-1 and TRBJ1-2, with 8 nucleotides matching TRBD1. V shed 5 bases, J shed 7 bases, and the junction held 6 bases outside the gene matches. CDR3 length: 12 residues. Germline-derived CDR1 and CDR2 are DFQATT and SNEGSKA (reference sequence). The CDR3 sequence is CSAYGQGGGYTF. The CDR3 DNA sequence: TGCAGTGCTTATGGACAGGGAGGTGGCTACACCTTC.

As for this clonotype: With a much larger clone just one base away, this may be a read error. The chain carries TRBV5-1 and TRBJ1-1; D unresolved. This CDR3 spans 16 amino acids. Germline lookup yields CDR1 SGHRS and CDR2 YFSETQ. The CDR3 loop reads CASSLAILGPNTEASF. The CDR3, as DNA: TGCGCCAGCAGCTTGGCCATTTTAGGGCCGAACACTGAAGCTTCCTTT.

The V and J genes are TRBV7-6 and TRBJ2-1; D is possibly TRBD1 or TRBD2 (5 bases each). Trimming took off 5 bases at V and 7 bases at J, with 15 bases between the two ends. Per germline, CDR1 SGHVS and CDR2 FNYEAQ. There are 14 residues in the CDR3. CDR3 residues: CASSERAGANEQFF. As DNA, the CDR3 is TGTGCCAGCAGCGAACGGGCCGGGGCGAATGAGCAGTTCTTC.

This clonotype was recorded at least ten times. The chain is built from TRBV5-1 and TRBJ1-2; D call uncertain. Trimming took off 0 bases at V and 3 bases at J, with 18 bases between the two ends. The CDR3 extends over 17 amino acids. CDR1 is SGHRS, CDR2 YFSETQ, per germline. Written as DNA, the CDR3 is TGCGCCAGCAGCTTGGGATCCGGGCTTTCTAGAGACTATGGCTACACCTTC. Translated, it gives CASSLGSGLSRDYGYTF.

This chain connects TRBV5-7 to TRBJ1-2; D is perhaps TRBD1 (5 bases). TRBV5-7 is labeled an ORF, and its function is uncertain. V lost 3 bases to trimming and J lost 5 bases, with 11 bases between them. The CDR3 consists of 13 residues. Here the CDR3 reads CASSSAAGYGYTF. In nucleotides, the CDR3 is TGTGCCAGCAGCTCAGCGGCAGGGTATGGCTACACCTTC.

This clonotype has more than one count but fewer than ten. It may be a read error: a sequence one base away is much more abundant. The genes are TRBV7-2 and TRBJ2-5; D gene uncertain. The CDR3 has 13 residues. Per germline, CDR1 SGHTA and CDR2 FQGNSA. The CDR3 sequence is CAGSSDVQETQYF. The CDR3 DNA is TGTGCCGGCAGCTCGGACGTCCAAGAGACCCAGTACTTC.

The chain recombines TRBV29-1 with TRBJ2-7, with TRBD1 matching over 9 bases. Per the germline V gene, CDR1 is SQVTM and CDR2 is ANQGSEA. V gave up 6 bases and J gave up 4 bases; unmatched junction bases: 10. This CDR3 region has 14 residues. As DNA, the CDR3 is TGCAGCGTGAGTCCGGGACAGGGAGATTACGAGCAGTACTTC. It encodes CSVSPGQGDYEQYF.

The V call is TRBV7-9, the J call TRBJ1-1; D gene ambiguous. Per the germline V gene, CDR1 is SEHNR and CDR2 is FQNEAQ (reference sequence). The CDR3 has 13 amino acids. V was trimmed by 1 base and J by 5 bases, leaving 8 bases between them. CDR3: CASSLDSGTEAFF. The DNA for the CDR3 is TGTGCCAGCAGCTTAGACAGCGGGACTGAAGCTTTCTTT.

This rearrangement joins TRBV24-1 to TRBJ1-2; D is unresolved. CDR3 length equals 14 residues. Germline values: CDR1 KGHDR, CDR2 SFDVKD. Trimming stripped 5 bases from V and 1 base from J, with 10 bases between. The CDR3 sequence: CATSVSGGNYGYTF. The CDR3 bases are TGTGCCACCAGTGTTAGCGGAGGTAACTATGGCTACACCTTC.

Concerning this clonotype: The junction does not match germline at one end; this may be a read error. The chain combines TRBV7-6 with TRBJ1-1; D possibly corresponds to TRBD1 (5 bases). In germline, CDR1 is SGHVS, CDR2 FNYEAQ. The CDR3 is made up of 14 amino acids. The CDR3 DNA follows: TGTGCCAGCAGCTTAAACGGGGGGAGCACTGAAGCTCTCTTT. Protein product: CASSLNGGSTEALF.

This sequence joins TRBV6-2 or TRBV6-3 and TRBJ2-7, with unresolved D. V was clipped by 5 bases and J by 2 bases, with 10 bases between them. CDR1 and CDR2 from the germline V gene are MNHEY and SVGEGT. This CDR3 is built from 13 residues. Here the CDR3 reads CASSLRHTYEQYF. CDR3 coding DNA: TGTGCCAGCAGTCTTAGACATACCTACGAGCAGTACTTC.

This clonotype has a count of ten or more. This chain uses TRBV12-5 with TRBJ1-1, with D perhaps matching TRBD1 (5 bases). V gave up 7 bases and J gave up 1 base, with 13 bases separating them. Germline V gene data show CDR1 as LGHNT and CDR2 as FRNRAP. This CDR3 region has 14 residues. The CDR3: CASAPPGQNTEAFF. Here the CDR3 DNA reads TGTGCTAGTGCCCCCCCAGGACAGAACACTGAAGCTTTCTTT.